A selection of T cell receptor beta chains follows, all from one sample in a study of OX40 agonist ivuxolimab in advanced cancers. Generated by immunoSEQ multiplex PCR, the TCRdb table keeps only in-frame clones and is missing some. The table includes approximately 20,000 clones, around 88% detected once. Sequenced material: CD4+ or CD8+ T cells sorted from blood, taken in a trial of the OX40 agonist ivuxolimab. Every receptor here comes from an adult with an advanced solid tumor such as melanoma, head and neck, liver or kidney cancer. Each CDR3 is given with its conserved first and last residue. D genes are given only for firm matches. Some rows have no size entry. The others give once, few or many, or a class for an expanded clone.

CDR3 length: 15; V gene: TRBV10-3; J gene: TRBJ2-7; clone size: .; D gene: .; CDR3 DNA: TGTGCCATCAGTGAGAGGAGGGGCGGCTCCTACGAGCAGTACTTC; CDR3 protein: CAISERRGGSYEQYF
CDR3 length: 14; V gene: TRBV30; J gene: TRBJ2-2; clone size: few; D gene: .; CDR3 DNA: TGTGCCTGGAGTGTAGGAGGAGGAATTGGGGAGCTGTTTTTT; CDR3 protein: CAWSVGGGIGELFF
CDR3 length: 12; V gene: TRBV30; J gene: TRBJ1-1; clone size: .; D gene: .; CDR3 DNA: TGTGCCTGGAACAGGGTTGCGACTGAAGCTTTCTTT; CDR3 protein: CAWNRVATEAFF
CDR3 length: 13; V gene: TRBV5-1; J gene: TRBJ1-2; clone size: .; D gene: .; CDR3 DNA: TGCGCCAGCAGCTTGGAGGGGCGCTATGGCTACACCTTC; CDR3 protein: CASSLEGRYGYTF
CDR3 length: 13; V gene: TRBV27; J gene: TRBJ2-7; clone size: .; D gene: .; CDR3 DNA: TGTGCCAGCAGGTTTAAGGGACACTACGAGCAGTACTTC; CDR3 protein: CASRFKGHYEQYF
CDR3 length: 15; V gene: TRBV15; J gene: TRBJ2-7; clone size: .; D gene: .; CDR3 DNA: TGTGCCACCAGCAGAGATCTGGGCAGCTCCTACGAGCAGTACTTC; CDR3 protein: CATSRDLGSSYEQYF
CDR3 length: 17; V gene: TRBV5-5; J gene: TRBJ2-7; clone size: .; D gene: TRBD2; CDR3 DNA: TGTGCCAGCAGCTTTAGACTAGCGGGGCCCCTCTCCTACGAGCAGTACTTC; CDR3 protein: CASSFRLAGPLSYEQYF
CDR3 length: 19; V gene: TRBV7-2; J gene: TRBJ2-1; clone size: .; D gene: TRBD2; CDR3 DNA: TGTGCCAGCAGCGACGGGACTAGCGGGAGGACCCCCCGCTACAATGAGCAGTTCTTC; CDR3 protein: CASSDGTSGRTPRYNEQFF
CDR3 length: 14; V gene: TRBV9; J gene: TRBJ1-1; clone size: few; D gene: TRBD1; CDR3 DNA: TGTGCCAGCAGCTTGAGGACAGGGGCCACTGAAGCTTTCTTT; CDR3 protein: CASSLRTGATEAFF
CDR3 length: 15; V gene: TRBV29-1; J gene: TRBJ2-7; clone size: .; D gene: .; CDR3 DNA: TGCAGCGTTGCGGGGGAAACAGGAACAGCCTACGAGCAGTACTTC; CDR3 protein: CSVAGETGTAYEQYF
CDR3 length: 17; V gene: TRBV5-1; J gene: TRBJ2-5; clone size: .; D gene: TRBD1; CDR3 DNA: TGCGCCAGCAGCCAAATCTTTACCAGGGGGATACAAGAGACCCAGTACTTC; CDR3 protein: CASSQIFTRGIQETQYF
CDR3 length: 11; V gene: TRBV5-1; J gene: TRBJ1-1; clone size: .; D gene: .; CDR3 DNA: TGCGCCAGCAGCTTGGCCGGGCGTGCTTTCTTT; CDR3 protein: CASSLAGRAFF